This T cell receptor beta chain was recovered during a study of blood T cells in healthy people across ages (dated by TCRdb to about 2015). Background for the entire study: Template switching captured roughly one uniquely barcoded TCR beta cDNA molecule per two T cells in model experiments. Using deep sequencing normalized with unique cDNA molecular identifiers, the study measured how TCR beta repertoire diversity changes with age. The donors were divided into four age groups: young (average approximately 16 years), middle-aged (approximately 42), aged (approximately 64) and long-lived (82). Donors of different ages were randomly distributed across sequencing lanes to avoid experimental bias. The study analyzed two additional independent replicas of 1 million unique cDNA reads from the same blood draw for two donors, one aged 18 to 30 and one aged 80 or older. General study outcomes and caveats: As age increased, observed TCR beta diversity per million T cells dropped in a roughly linear way, and a significant reduction was already evident by age about 40. A strong correlation was found between observed TCR beta diversity and the percentage of naive T cells measured by flow cytometry. The long-lived group showed more naive CD4+ T cells, fewer expanded clones and increased TCR diversity than the aged group, suggesting age selection. Estimates of total diversity based on one million sequenced T cells were considered lower bounds and underestimates. Because the CMV infection status of the donors was unknown, age-related changes in expanded clonotypes may potentially have been confounded. Because profiling used bulk unsorted PBMCs, naive and antigen-experienced compartments could not be compared conclusively.

Donors were 35 to 40 systemically healthy Caucasian individuals from Russia aged 6 to 90 years. Each donor gave ten milliliters of peripheral blood, drawn into EDTA-treated Vacutainer tubes. Ficoll-Paque density-gradient centrifugation was used to isolate PBMCs, with at least 6.5 million per sample. Total RNA, at least 6 micrograms per sample, was extracted from PBMCs with Trizol reagent. For every donor, an aliquot of PBMCs went through flow cytometry to measure the percentages of naive CD45RAhigh/CD27high T cells. From the cysteine through the phenylalanine, the CDR3 covers 13 amino acids. The kept DNA is CDR3 alone, 39 bases in frame from the first base. The germline V gene yields SGHTA for CDR1 and FQGNSA for CDR2. This clonotype appeared a few times. The specificity of this receptor is unknown. A much larger clonotype is one base distant, so this may be a read error. Libraries were made using 5' RACE. The sequencer listed for this sample is Illumina HiSeq 2500. The second PCR ran for roughly 6 to 11 cycles and used a J-beta primer mix along with a sample-barcoded 5' primer. Each TCR beta cDNA molecule received a unique molecular identifier from a template-switch 5' adaptor carrying 12 random nucleotides. Each sample yielded at least 2.5 million CDR3-containing paired-end reads. All of the RNA was converted into first-strand cDNA using the Mint cDNA synthesis kit, with a TRBC-specific oligonucleotide serving as the primer. After uracil-DNA glycosylase treatment, a first 18-cycle PCR used universal primers M1SS and BC2_uni_R on all cDNA. On the study's bioinformatics: Each sample was normalized by randomly selecting 1 million high-quality reads, each carrying a distinct molecular identifier. Instead of being binned into consensus sequences, reads that shared molecular identifiers were thrown out. MiTCR, set to a Q25 quality threshold and the strictest error-elimination algorithm, was used for CDR3 identification, clonotype clustering and error correction. A nonparametric unseen species model with Euler transformation was used to estimate a lower bound on total TCR beta diversity. TCRdb ran its own pipeline on the public reads, namely fastp trimming at Q25 and MiXCR clone calling, and kept in-frame beta chains. Duplicate CDR3 protein sequences are folded into a single record with the most common DNA and genes. V and J calls and clone size were set by TCRdb, not the authors. The sample table contains more than 800,000 distinct CDR3 sequences; only one count was recorded for about 28% of them. Together, the top ten hold 17% of the sample.

Source material: blood. This sequence was found in a woman aged 80 or older in good health. The rearranged segments are TRBV7-2 and TRBJ2-1; the D gene cannot be resolved beyond TRBD1 or TRBD2, each matching 5 bases. The DNA sequence follows: TGTGCCGGCAGCTTAGTAGGGACGACCGAGCAGTTCTTC. The encoded protein is CAGSLVGTTEQFF.